This is a list of T cell receptor beta chains from one sample in a study of Ad26.COV2.S vaccination and SARS-CoV-2 variants. Sequenced by immunoSEQ multiplex PCR; TCRdb stores in-frame clones only, minus some. The data show over 110,000 clones, more than 80% seen once. Source: peripheral blood, taken after recovery from COVID-19. The receptors stem from a human donor who had recovered from COVID-19. Each CDR3 is given without its conserved first and last residue.

TRBV9,TRBJ2-1,ASSARAEGLVSSEV
TRBV5-6,TRBJ1-3,ASSFYTGTSSGNTIY
TRBV15,TRBJ2-2,ATSKQAGGGNTGELF
TRBV12-2,TRBJ1-5,ASRLPRNDQPQH
TRBV29-1,TRBJ2-2,SVADSTSGELF
TRBV4-1,TRBJ2-5,ASSQDTLGQGSETQY
TRBV24-1,TRBJ1-2,ATSDLFGYT
TRBV4-3,TRBJ2-6,ASSQASGTSSGANVLT
TRBV28,TRBJ2-7,ASSSPGLAGGRSSYEQY
TRBV28,TRBJ1-1,ASSLGMNTEAF
TRBV7-6,TRBJ2-6,ASSSPGQAYSGANVLT
TRBV28,TRBJ2-1,ASSQDRGGLSSYNEQF
TRBV11-2,TRBJ2-1,ASSLGSYNEQF
TRBV19,TRBJ2-7,ASSLSGGNYEQY
TRBV7-2,TRBJ2-2,ASSPLGGSNGELF
TRBV28,TRBJ2-7,ASRPTGKGGEQY
TRBV5-6,TRBJ1-5,ASSLDSSLGQPQH
TRBV4-3,TRBJ2-7,ASSPSRTGGAEQY
TRBV15,TRBJ2-7,ATSRGTSGGSYEQY
TRBV6-5,TRBJ2-1,ASQLAGGREQF
TRBV18,TRBJ1-5,ASSVGQGASNQPQH
TRBV28,TRBJ2-1,ASSSLGGTSFLEQF
TRBV6-2/TRBV6-3,TRBJ2-7,ASSKGRSTGSYEQY
TRBV5-8,TRBJ2-7,ASSLGFGDYEQY
TRBV9,TRBJ2-2,ASSGNTAGPGELF
TRBV28,TRBJ2-7,ASSPLGGPRDEQY
TRBV2,TRBJ1-2,ASRDGERGYT
TRBV28,TRBJ1-1,ASTGETEAF